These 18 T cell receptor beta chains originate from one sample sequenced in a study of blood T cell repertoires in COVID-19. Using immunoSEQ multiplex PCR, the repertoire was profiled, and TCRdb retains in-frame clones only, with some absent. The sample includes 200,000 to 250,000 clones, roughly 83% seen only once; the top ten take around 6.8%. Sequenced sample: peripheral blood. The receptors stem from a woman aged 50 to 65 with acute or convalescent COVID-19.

The CDR3 nucleotides are TGCGCCAGCAGCTTGGTTGGCAGGGGGCGTCCGTCAGGGGAGCAGTACTTC. It encodes CASSLVGRGRPSGEQYF. J is TRBJ2-7 and V is TRBV5-1, with 8 nucleotides matching TRBD1. The junction had 15 bases not matched to a gene; V was cut back by 0 bases and J by 7 bases. This CDR3 has 17 amino acids. Germline CDR1 is SGHRS and CDR2 is YFSETQ.

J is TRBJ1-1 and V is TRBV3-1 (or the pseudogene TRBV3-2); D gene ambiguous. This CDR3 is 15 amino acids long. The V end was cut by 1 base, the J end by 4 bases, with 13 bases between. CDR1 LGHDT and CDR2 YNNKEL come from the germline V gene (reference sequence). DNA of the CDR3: TGTGCCAGCAGCCAAGGCACGTTCATGAGCACTGAAGCTTTCTTT. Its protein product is CASSQGTFMSTEAFF.

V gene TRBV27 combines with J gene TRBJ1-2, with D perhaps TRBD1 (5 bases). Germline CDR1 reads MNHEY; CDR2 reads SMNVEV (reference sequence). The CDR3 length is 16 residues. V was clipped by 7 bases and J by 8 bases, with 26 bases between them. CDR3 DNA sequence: TGTGCCAGCACCAAAATACCTGGGGGGGACTTTCGCGGCTACACCTTC. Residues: CASTKIPGGDFRGYTF.

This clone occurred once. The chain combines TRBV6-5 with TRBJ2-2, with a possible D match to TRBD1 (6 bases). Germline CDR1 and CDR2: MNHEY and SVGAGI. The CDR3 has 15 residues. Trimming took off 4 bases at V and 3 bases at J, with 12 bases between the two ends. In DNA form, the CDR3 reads TGTGCCAGCAGTTCCGGACAGATTTACACCGGGGAGCTGTTTTTT. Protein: CASSSGQIYTGELFF.

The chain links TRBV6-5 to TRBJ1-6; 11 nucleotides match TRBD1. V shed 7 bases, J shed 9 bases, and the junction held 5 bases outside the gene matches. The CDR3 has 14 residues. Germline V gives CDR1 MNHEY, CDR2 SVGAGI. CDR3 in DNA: TGTGCCAGCATGAGGGGACAGGGGGGTTCACCCCTCCACTTT. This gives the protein CASMRGQGGSPLHF.

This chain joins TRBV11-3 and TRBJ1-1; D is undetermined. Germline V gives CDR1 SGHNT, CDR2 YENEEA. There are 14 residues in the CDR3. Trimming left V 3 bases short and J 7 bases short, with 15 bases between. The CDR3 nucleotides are TGTGCCAGCAGCTTGTCCCCCCAGGAAAGTGAAGCTTTCTTT. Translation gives CASSLSPQESEAFF.

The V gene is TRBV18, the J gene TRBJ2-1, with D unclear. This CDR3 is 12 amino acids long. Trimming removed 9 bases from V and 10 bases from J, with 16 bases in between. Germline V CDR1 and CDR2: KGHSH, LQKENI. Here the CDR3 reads CASSQDLSEQFF. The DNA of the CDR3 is TGTGCCAGTAGCCAAGATCTTTCGGAGCAGTTCTTC. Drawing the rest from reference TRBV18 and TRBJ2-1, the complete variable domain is NAGVMQNPRHLVRRRGQEARLRCSPMKGHSHVYWYRQLPEEGLKFMVYLQKENIIDESGMPKERFSAEFPKEGPSILRIQQVVRGDSAAYFCASSQDLSEQFFGPGTRLTVL.

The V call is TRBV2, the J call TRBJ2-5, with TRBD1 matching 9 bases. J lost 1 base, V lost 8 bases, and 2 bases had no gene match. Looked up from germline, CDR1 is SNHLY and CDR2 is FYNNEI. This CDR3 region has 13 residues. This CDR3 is CASLGQGQETQYF. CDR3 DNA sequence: TGTGCCAGCCTGGGACAGGGCCAAGAGACCCAGTACTTC.

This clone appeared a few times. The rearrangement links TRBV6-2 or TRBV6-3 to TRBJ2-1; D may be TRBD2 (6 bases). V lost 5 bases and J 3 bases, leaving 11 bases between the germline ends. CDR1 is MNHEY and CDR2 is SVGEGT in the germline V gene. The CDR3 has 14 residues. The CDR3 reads CASSRLGHYNEQFF. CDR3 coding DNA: TGTGCCAGCAGTAGACTAGGACACTACAATGAGCAGTTCTTC.

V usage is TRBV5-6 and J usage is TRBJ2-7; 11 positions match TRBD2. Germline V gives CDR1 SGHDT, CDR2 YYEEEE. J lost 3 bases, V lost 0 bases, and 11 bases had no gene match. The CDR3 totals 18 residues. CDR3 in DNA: TGTGCCAGCAGCTTGGGTACAGGGGGACTAGCGGTTATCTACGAGCAGTACTTC. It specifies CASSLGTGGLAVIYEQYF.

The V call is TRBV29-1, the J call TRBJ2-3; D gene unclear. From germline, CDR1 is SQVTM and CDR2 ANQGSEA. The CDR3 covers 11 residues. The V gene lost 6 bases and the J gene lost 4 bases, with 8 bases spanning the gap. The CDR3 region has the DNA TGCAGCGTCGACTCCTCAGATACGCAGTATTTT. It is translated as CSVDSSDTQYF.

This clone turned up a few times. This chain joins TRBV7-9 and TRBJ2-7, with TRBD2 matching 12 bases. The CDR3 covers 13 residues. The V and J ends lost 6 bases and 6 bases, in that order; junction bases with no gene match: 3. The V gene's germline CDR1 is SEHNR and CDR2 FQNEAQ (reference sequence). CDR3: CASREGLAGEQYF. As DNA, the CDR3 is TGTGCCAGCAGGGAGGGACTAGCGGGCGAGCAGTACTTC.

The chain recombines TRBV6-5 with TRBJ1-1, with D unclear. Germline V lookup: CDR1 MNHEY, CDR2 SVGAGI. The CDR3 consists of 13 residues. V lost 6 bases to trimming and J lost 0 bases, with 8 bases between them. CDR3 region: CASRLDLNTEAFF. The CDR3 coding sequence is TGTGCCAGCAGGCTAGACCTGAACACTGAAGCTTTCTTT.

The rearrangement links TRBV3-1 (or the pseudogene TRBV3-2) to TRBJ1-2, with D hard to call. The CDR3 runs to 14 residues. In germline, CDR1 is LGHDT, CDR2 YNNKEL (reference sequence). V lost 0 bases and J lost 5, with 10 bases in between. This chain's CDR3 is CASSQDRLLYGYTF. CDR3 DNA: TGTGCCAGCAGCCAAGATCGGTTACTATATGGCTACACCTTC.

The CDR3, as DNA: TGTGCCAGCAGTTTTCTAGAAGTTAATTCACCCCTCCACTTT. It codes for CASSFLEVNSPLHF. The genes are TRBV27 and TRBJ1-6; D gene ambiguous. This CDR3 is built from 14 residues. Trimming cost V 3 bases and J 6 bases, with 9 bases left between them. CDR1 and CDR2 from the germline V gene are MNHEY and SMNVEV (reference sequence).

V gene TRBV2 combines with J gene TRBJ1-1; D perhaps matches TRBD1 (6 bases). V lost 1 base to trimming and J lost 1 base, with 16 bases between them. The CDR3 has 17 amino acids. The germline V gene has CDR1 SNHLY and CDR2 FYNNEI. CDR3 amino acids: CASSEGPLGQTNTEAFF. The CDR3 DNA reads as TGTGCCAGCAGTGAAGGGCCCCTAGGACAGACGAACACTGAAGCTTTCTTT.

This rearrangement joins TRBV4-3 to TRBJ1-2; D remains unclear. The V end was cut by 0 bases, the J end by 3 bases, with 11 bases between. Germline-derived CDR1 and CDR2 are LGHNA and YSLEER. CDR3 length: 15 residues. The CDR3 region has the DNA TGCGCCAGCAGCCAAGAGCGGCGGGCTTACTATGGCTACACCTTC. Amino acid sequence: CASSQERRAYYGYTF.

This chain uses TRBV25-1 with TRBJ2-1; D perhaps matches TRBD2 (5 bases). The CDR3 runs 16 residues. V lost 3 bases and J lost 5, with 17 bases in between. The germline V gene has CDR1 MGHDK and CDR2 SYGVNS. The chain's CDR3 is CASSDFGSLTNNEQFF. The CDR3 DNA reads TGTGCCAGCAGTGATTTTGGGAGTTTGACAAACAATGAGCAGTTCTTC. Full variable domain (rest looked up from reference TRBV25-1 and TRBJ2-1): EADIYQTPRYLVIGTGKKITLECSQTMGHDKMYWYQQDPGMELHLIHYSYGVNSTEKGDLSSESTVSRIRTEHFPLTLESARPSHTSQYLCASSDFGSLTNNEQFFGPGTRLTVL.